Described below is a single T cell receptor beta chain sequence and its context. This record comes from a study of blood T cell repertoires in COVID-19. The wider study: Specimens from acute and convalescent COVID-19 originated in the United States, Italy and Spain. Nucleic acid was either cDNA or gDNA, and it came from T cells, B-cell-depleted T cells, or PBMCs.

CDR3 length: 15 residues. Per the germline V gene, CDR1 is LNHDA and CDR2 is SQIVND (reference sequence). V was shortened by 3 bases and J by 6 bases, with 12 bases between the two germline ends. As originally analysed: Scientists estimated how many nucleated cells there were by amplifying reference gene primers. The protocol was immunoSEQ multiplex PCR, while the TCRdb copy is restricted to in-frame clones and leaves out a portion. Clonal size and the V and J genes are those of that table, whereas D and trimming came from the DNA. The profile shows about 150,000 clones, less than 95% of them singletons.

Sample: peripheral blood. This TCR was sampled from a man in his fifties or sixties with acute or convalescent COVID-19. The chain links TRBV19 to TRBJ1-6, with D possibly being TRBD1 (5 bases). The DNA of the CDR3 is TGTGCCAGTAGTATTTTTAAGGGGTTTAATTCACCCCTCCACTTT. Residues: CASSIFKGFNSPLHF. Supplemented by reference TRBV19 and TRBJ1-6, the full variable domain reads DGGITQSPKYLFRKEGQNVTLSCEQNLNHDAMYWYRQDPGQGLRLIYYSQIVNDFQKGDIAEGYSVSREKKESFPLTVTSAQKNPTAFYLCASSIFKGFNSPLHFGNGTRLTVT.